This TCR beta chain emerged from a study of shared clonotypes between healthy human individuals. On this clone: What it binds is not known.

V shed 2 bases and J shed 3 bases, with 10 bases lying between them. The CDR3 is 14 residues long. Germline values: CDR1 MNHEY, CDR2 SVGAGI. Whole-study findings and limits: Exclusively blood specimens were collected; tissue repertoires likely differ.

TCRdb's table, derived via immunoSEQ multiplex PCR, lists solely in-frame clones and lacks some. The sample shows 2,500,000 or so clones, about 90% of them seen only once. The chain recombines TRBV6-5 with TRBJ2-5, with D perhaps given as TRBD1 or TRBD2 (5 bases each). The sample consisted of naive CD4+ T cells from PBMCs. Subset noted: CD45RA+ positively selected. The source is a man aged 18-30 years in good health. Some clones in this sample may be carry-over from other donors' samples. The CDR3, as DNA: TGTGCCAGCAGTTACGGGGGTGGAAAAGAGACCCAGTACTTC. Amino acid sequence: CASSYGGGKETQYF.